The 3 T cell receptor beta chains below were found in one sample sequenced in a study of blood T cell repertoires in COVID-19. The assay was immunoSEQ multiplex PCR, and TCRdb's table has in-frame clones only and misses some. Among approximately 170,000 clones listed, around 79% were seen once. The sequencing input was PBMCs or T cells enriched from blood (not recorded which). Receptors were obtained from a woman in her 70s in a cohort exposed to, infected with or recovered from COVID-19 (not recorded which).

The chain carries TRBV11-2 and TRBJ2-7, with D maybe TRBD2 (7 bases). Deletions cut 5 bases from V and 9 bases from J, with 17 bases between. Looked up from germline, CDR1 is SGHAT and CDR2 is FQNNGV. The CDR3 sequence is 13 residues long. CDR3 protein: CASSLLEGGGQYF. CDR3 nucleotide sequence: TGTGCCAGCAGCCTCCTGGAAGGGGGGGGGCAGTACTTC.

The J gene is TRBJ1-1, the V gene TRBV27, with 8 bases identical to TRBD1. Unmatched junction bases numbered 18, after V lost 8 bases and J lost 4 bases. The CDR3 has 17 amino acids. The germline V gene has CDR1 MNHEY and CDR2 SMNVEV (reference sequence). As DNA, the CDR3 is TGTGCCAGCTGTCCATTGCTCTCAGGGGGCGCGAGCACTGAAGCTTTCTTT. Translated, it gives CASCPLLSGGASTEAFF.

This chain links TRBV5-1 with TRBJ1-2; D remains ambiguous. This CDR3 is 15 amino acids long. Germline V gene data show CDR1 as SGHRS and CDR2 as YFSETQ. Trimming stripped 0 bases from V and 4 bases from J, with 13 bases between. The CDR3 DNA sequence: TGCGCCAGCAGCTTGGCCTCCGGGGTGGGCTATGGCTACACCTTC. Translating gives CASSLASGVGYGYTF.